This TCR beta chain was found in a study of blood T cell repertoires in COVID-19. Study-wide context: COVID-19 samples collected from the United States, Italy and Spain covered acute and convalescent phases. T cells, B-cell-depleted T cells, or PBMCs supplied cDNA or gDNA.

The germline V gene encodes CDR1 MNHEY and CDR2 SVGAGI. This CDR3 comprises 16 residues. V was pared by 4 bases and J by 7 bases, with 23 bases between. Those enrolled in Seattle joined during active infection and were followed longitudinally afterward. How the authors handled the data: From reference gene primer amplification, estimates of nucleated cell counts were derived. Repertoires were generated with immunoSEQ multiplex PCR, while TCRdb's copy carries only in-frame clones and drops some. V and J calls and clone size are copied from that table; D and trimming were computed from the DNA. The table includes around 480,000 clones, 88% detected once.

The rearrangement uses TRBV6-5 and TRBJ2-7; TRBD1 is a possible D gene (5 bases). Sequenced material: peripheral blood. The receptor was isolated from a woman in her fifties or sixties with COVID-19, enrolled during active disease. CDR3 nucleotides: TGTGCCAGCAGTTCTAATCGACAGTCCGGACGGGTGGAGCAGTACTTC. The encoded protein is CASSSNRQSGRVEQYF.